The 19 T cell receptor beta chains below come from one sample, sequenced in a study of blood T cell repertoires in COVID-19. Clones were sequenced by immunoSEQ multiplex PCR, and TCRdb holds only the in-frame ones, with some missing. The top ten hold 1.5% to 2% of the sample, which has roughly 340,000 clones, about 89% seen once. The sample taken for sequencing was PBMCs or T cells enriched from blood (not recorded which). These receptors all come from a man aged 35 to 55 in a cohort exposed to, infected with or recovered from COVID-19 (not recorded which).

The chain has TRBV5-1 and TRBJ1-4; D unresolved. Between the trimmed V and J ends, which lost 4 bases and 8 bases, there was a span of 18 bases. The CDR3 extends over 15 amino acids. Germline lookup yields CDR1 SGHRS and CDR2 YFSETQ. The chain's CDR3 is CASSPDGVGGEKLFF. The CDR3 DNA sequence: TGCGCCAGCAGCCCCGACGGTGTCGGAGGGGAAAAACTGTTTTTT. Drawing the rest from reference TRBV5-1 and TRBJ1-4, the complete variable domain is KAGVTQTPRYLIKTRGQQVTLSCSPISGHRSVSWYQQTPGQGLQFLFEYFSETQRNKGNFPGRFSGRQFSNSRSEMNVSTLELGDSALYLCASSPDGVGGEKLFFGSGTQLSVL.

This clone appeared once. The chain carries TRBV19 and TRBJ2-7, with D unclear. Germline V gene lookup returns CDR1 LNHDA and CDR2 SQIVND (reference sequence). V lost 4 bases to trimming and J lost 0 bases, with 13 bases between them. CDR3 length equals 15 residues. The CDR3 here is CASSRTSLSSYEQYF. The CDR3, as DNA: TGTGCCAGTAGTAGAACTTCACTGAGCTCCTACGAGCAGTACTTC.

This sequence joins TRBV7-6 and TRBJ2-4, with 7 bases matching TRBD2. Germline loops: CDR1 SGHVS, CDR2 FNYEAQ. The ends lost 3 bases at V and 7 bases at J; junction bases unmatched: 6. CDR3 length: 14 residues. The DNA for the CDR3 is TGTGCCAGCAGCTTGGACTCGGGGGGTAACATTCAGTACTTC. Protein: CASSLDSGGNIQYF.

This clone was counted once. J is TRBJ2-5 and V is TRBV6-5; 9 bases map to TRBD1. The CDR3 is made up of 16 amino acids. V shed 3 bases, J shed 5 bases, and the junction held 10 bases outside the gene matches. Germline V gene sequence: CDR1 MNHEY, CDR2 SVGAGI. CDR3 region: CASSYSAGTGSETQYF. The CDR3 DNA reads TGTGCCAGCAGTTATTCAGCCGGGACAGGGTCGGAGACCCAGTACTTC.

This chain links TRBV10-3 with TRBJ2-5; TRBD2 matches at 7 bases. CDR1 and CDR2 from the germline V gene are ENHRY and SYGVKD. The ends lost 10 bases at V and 2 bases at J; junction bases unmatched: 7. The CDR3 sequence is 13 residues long. The CDR3, as DNA: TGTGCCAGCACCCAGCGGGAACAAGAGACCCAGTACTTC. It translates to CASTQREQETQYF.

This sequence joins TRBV28 and TRBJ2-1, with D perhaps matching TRBD2 (5 bases). The CDR3 sequence is 13 residues long. V was trimmed by 7 bases and J by 7 bases, leaving 14 bases between them. Germline V gene data show CDR1 as MDHEN and CDR2 as SYDVKM. The CDR3, as DNA: TGTGCCAGCACCTCCAACGGGGTGAATGAGCAGTTCTTC. This translates into CASTSNGVNEQFF. Based on the CDR3 plus reference TRBV28 and TRBJ2-1, the full variable domain is DVKVTQSSRYLVKRTGEKVFLECVQDMDHENMFWYRQDPGLGLRLIYFSYDVKMKEKGDIPEGYSVSREKKERFSLILESASTNQTSMYLCASTSNGVNEQFFGPGTRLTVL.

The chain combines TRBV6-5 with TRBJ1-2; possibly TRBD1 for D (5 bases). Per germline, CDR1 MNHEY and CDR2 SVGAGI. This CDR3 is built from 15 residues. The ends were cut back, 5 bases at V and 6 bases at J, with 19 bases in the middle. CDR3 coding DNA: TGTGCCAGCAGTAACCTAGCAGGGACTGCGAATGGCTACACCTTC. This gives the protein CASSNLAGTANGYTF.

V usage is TRBV30 and J usage is TRBJ1-1; D is unresolved. The ends were cut back, 4 bases at V and 1 base at J, with 13 bases in the middle. The CDR3 has 14 amino acids. CDR1 and CDR2 from the germline V gene are GTSNPN and SVGIG (reference sequence). The CDR3 DNA sequence: TGTGCCTGGACTGTCGGACTGGAGAACACTGAAGCTTTCTTT. It specifies CAWTVGLENTEAFF.

The rearrangement uses TRBV29-1 and TRBJ1-5, with D unclear. V gave up 6 bases and J gave up 5 bases, with 14 bases separating them. This CDR3 comprises 13 residues. CDR1 is SQVTM, CDR2 ANQGSEA, per germline. The CDR3 here is CSVRSQRDQPQHF. The CDR3 DNA is TGCAGCGTGAGGTCCCAAAGAGATCAGCCCCAGCATTTT.

Only one count was recorded for this clone. V and J are TRBV7-9 and TRBJ2-7; 11 bases align to TRBD1. Germline V gene data show CDR1 as SEHNR and CDR2 as FQNEAQ (reference sequence). Losses at the gene ends were 5 bases for V and 2 bases for J; bases not matched to a gene: 5. The CDR3 covers 15 residues. The CDR3 spells CASSTGTGGTYEQYF. In nucleotides, the CDR3 is TGTGCCAGCAGCACCGGGACAGGGGGGACCTACGAGCAGTACTTC. Variable domain in full (rest from reference TRBV7-9 and TRBJ2-7): DTGVSQNPRHKITKRGQNVTFRCDPISEHNRLYWYRQTLGQGPEFLTYFQNEAQLEKSRLLSDRFSAERPKGSFSTLEIQRTEQGDSAMYLCASSTGTGGTYEQYFGPGTRLTVT.

This sequence joins TRBV7-9 and TRBJ2-7, with 9 bases identical to TRBD1. This CDR3 has 16 amino acids. V dropped 1 base and J dropped 1; count of bases not matched to a gene: 5. Germline-derived CDR1 and CDR2 are SEHNR and FQNEAQ (reference sequence). In DNA, the CDR3 is TGTGCCAGCAGCTTAGTGGTGACAGGGGGTTCCTACGAGCAGTACTTC. Its translation: CASSLVVTGGSYEQYF.

The chain is built from TRBV4-2 and TRBJ2-7, with TRBD2 identical over 9 bases. After removal of 0 bases from V and 0 bases from J, the junction contained 3 bases not matched to a gene. This CDR3 has 16 amino acids. The germline gives CDR1 LGHNA, CDR2 YNFKEQ. This chain's CDR3 is CASSQETSGSSYEQYF. The CDR3 DNA follows: TGTGCCAGCAGCCAAGAAACTAGCGGGTCCTCCTACGAGCAGTACTTC.

This clone was observed a single time. The gene calls are TRBV5-1 and TRBJ2-7; tentative D call: TRBD2 (6 bases). V lost 2 bases and J lost 3, with 12 bases in between. The germline V gene encodes CDR1 SGHRS and CDR2 YFSETQ. The CDR3 is made up of 14 amino acids. CDR3: CASSFQGGNYEQYF. CDR3 in DNA: TGCGCCAGCAGCTTTCAGGGAGGAAACTACGAGCAGTACTTC.

This CDR3 is CASRLAGGPRAYEQYF. In nucleotides, the CDR3 is TGTGCCAGCAGACTAGCGGGAGGGCCTCGCGCCTACGAGCAGTACTTC. V and J are TRBV28 and TRBJ2-7, with TRBD2 matching 13 bases. The length of the CDR3 is 16 residues. Germline V CDR1 and CDR2: MDHEN, SYDVKM. Trimming took 6 bases from V and 2 from J; bases not matched to a gene: 7.

This chain connects TRBV6-2 or TRBV6-3 to TRBJ2-2; 9 bases are shared with TRBD1. The V and J ends lost 5 bases and 5 bases, in that order; junction bases with no gene match: 3. CDR1 is MNHEY, CDR2 SVGEGT, per germline. CDR3 length: 14 amino acids. CDR3 protein: CASSTGGGTGELFF. CDR3 DNA: TGTGCCAGCAGTACAGGGGGCGGGACCGGGGAGCTGTTTTTT.

This clone occurred a few times. V and J are TRBV11-2 and TRBJ2-2; D unresolved. V dropped 1 base and J dropped 5 bases, with 14 bases sitting between them. The CDR3 has 16 residues. Germline assignment: CDR1 SGHAT and CDR2 FQNNGV. DNA for the CDR3: TGTGCCAGCAGCTTAGGTACCGGAGCTCGGACCGGGGAGCTGTTTTTT. The encoded protein is CASSLGTGARTGELFF.

The rearrangement uses TRBV10-2 and TRBJ2-2; D is perhaps TRBD1 (5 bases). Trimming left V 4 bases short and J 7 bases short, with 16 bases between. Germline V CDR1 and CDR2: WSHSY, SAAADI. This CDR3 contains 15 residues. CDR3 loop: CASSGPQGTFGELFF. CDR3 sequence (DNA): TGCGCCAGCAGTGGCCCTCAGGGAACTTTCGGGGAGCTGTTTTTT.

Concerning this clone itself: Sequence at one end of the junction differs from germline and may be a read error. The chain couples TRBV6-5 to TRBJ2-7; D uncertain. Germline lookup yields CDR1 MNHEY and CDR2 SVGAGI. There are 12 residues in the CDR3. As DNA, the CDR3 is TGTGCCAGCAGTCCCGACTCCCACGAGCAGTACTTC. Its translation is CASSPDSHEQYF.

The CDR3 bases are TGCGCCAGCAGCTTTATAAGCGGGAGTTCGGTCAATGAGCAGTTCTTC. Its translation: CASSFISGSSVNEQFF. This rearrangement joins TRBV5-1 to TRBJ2-1; TRBD2 matches 8 bases. This CDR3 comprises 16 residues. Trimming removed 2 bases from V and 6 bases from J; junction bases left unmatched: 10. CDR1 and CDR2 (germline): SGHRS, YFSETQ.